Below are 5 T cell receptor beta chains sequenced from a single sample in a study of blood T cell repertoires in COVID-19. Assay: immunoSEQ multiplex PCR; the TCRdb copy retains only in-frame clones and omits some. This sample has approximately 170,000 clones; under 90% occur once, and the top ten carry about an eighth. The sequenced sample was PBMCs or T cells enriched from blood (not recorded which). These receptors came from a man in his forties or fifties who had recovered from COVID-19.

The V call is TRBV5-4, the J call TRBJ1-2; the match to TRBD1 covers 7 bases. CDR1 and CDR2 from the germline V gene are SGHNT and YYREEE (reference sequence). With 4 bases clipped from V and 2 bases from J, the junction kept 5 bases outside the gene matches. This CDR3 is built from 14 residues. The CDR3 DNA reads TGTGCCAGCAGCCCTGCGGGACAGAACTATGGCTACACCTTC. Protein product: CASSPAGQNYGYTF.

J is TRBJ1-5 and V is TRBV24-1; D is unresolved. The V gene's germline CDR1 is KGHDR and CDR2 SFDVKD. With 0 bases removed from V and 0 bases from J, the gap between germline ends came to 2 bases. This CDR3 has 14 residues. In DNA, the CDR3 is TGTGCCACCAGTGATTTGCTTAGCAATCAGCCCCAGCATTTT. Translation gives CATSDLLSNQPQHF.

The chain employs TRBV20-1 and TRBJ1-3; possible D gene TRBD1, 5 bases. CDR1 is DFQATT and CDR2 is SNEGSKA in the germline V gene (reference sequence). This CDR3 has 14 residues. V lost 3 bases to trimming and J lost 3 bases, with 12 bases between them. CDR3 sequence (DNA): TGCAGTGCTAGTCAGGGCAGCCTTGGAAACACCATATATTTT. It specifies CSASQGSLGNTIYF.

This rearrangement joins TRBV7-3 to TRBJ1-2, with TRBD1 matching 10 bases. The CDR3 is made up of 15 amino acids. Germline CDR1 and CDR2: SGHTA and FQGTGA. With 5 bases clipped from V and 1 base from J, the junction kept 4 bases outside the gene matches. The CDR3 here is CASSLTGGVNYGYTF. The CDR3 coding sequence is TGTGCCAGCAGCCTGACAGGGGGCGTTAACTATGGCTACACCTTC.

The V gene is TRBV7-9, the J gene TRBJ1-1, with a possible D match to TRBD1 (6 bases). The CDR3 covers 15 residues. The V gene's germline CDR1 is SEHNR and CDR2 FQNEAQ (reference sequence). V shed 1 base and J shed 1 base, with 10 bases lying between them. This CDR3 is CASSLGGGANTEAFF. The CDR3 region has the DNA TGTGCCAGCAGCTTAGGAGGGGGGGCGAACACTGAAGCTTTCTTT.